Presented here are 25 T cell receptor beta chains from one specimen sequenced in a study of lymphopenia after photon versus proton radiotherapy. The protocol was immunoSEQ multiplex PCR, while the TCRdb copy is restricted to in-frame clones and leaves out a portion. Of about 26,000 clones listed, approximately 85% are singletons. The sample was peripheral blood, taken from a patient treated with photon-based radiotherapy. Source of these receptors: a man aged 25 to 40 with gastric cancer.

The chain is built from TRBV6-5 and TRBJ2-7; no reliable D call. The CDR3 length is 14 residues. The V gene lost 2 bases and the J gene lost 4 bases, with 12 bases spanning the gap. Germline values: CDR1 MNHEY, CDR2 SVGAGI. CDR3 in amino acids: CASSYSQPPYEQYF. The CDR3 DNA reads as TGTGCCAGCAGTTACAGTCAGCCACCGTACGAGCAGTACTTC.

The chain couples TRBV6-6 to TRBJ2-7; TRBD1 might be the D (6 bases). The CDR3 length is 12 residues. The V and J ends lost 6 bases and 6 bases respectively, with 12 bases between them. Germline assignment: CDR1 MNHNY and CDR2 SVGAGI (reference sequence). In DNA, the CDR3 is TGTGCCAGCAGGCCGACAGGACCCGAGCAGTACTTC. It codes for CASRPTGPEQYF.

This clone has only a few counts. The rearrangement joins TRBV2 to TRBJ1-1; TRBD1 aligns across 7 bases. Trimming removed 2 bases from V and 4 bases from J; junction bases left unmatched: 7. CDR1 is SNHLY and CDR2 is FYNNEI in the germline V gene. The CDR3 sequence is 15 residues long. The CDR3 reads CASSEQDRESTEAFF. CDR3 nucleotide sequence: TGTGCCAGCAGTGAACAAGACAGGGAAAGCACTGAAGCTTTCTTT.

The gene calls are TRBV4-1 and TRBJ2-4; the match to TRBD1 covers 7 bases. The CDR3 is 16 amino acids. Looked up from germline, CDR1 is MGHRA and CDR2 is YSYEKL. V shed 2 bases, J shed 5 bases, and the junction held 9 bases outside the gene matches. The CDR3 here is CASSQQAGGDENIQYF. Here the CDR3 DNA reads TGCGCCAGCAGCCAACAGGCAGGGGGAGATGAAAACATTCAGTACTTC.

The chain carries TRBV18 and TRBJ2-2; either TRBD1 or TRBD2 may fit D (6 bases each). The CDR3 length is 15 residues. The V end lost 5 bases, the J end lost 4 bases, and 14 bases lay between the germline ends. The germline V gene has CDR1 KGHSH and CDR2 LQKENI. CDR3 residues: CASSRIGGPTGELFF. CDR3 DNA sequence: TGTGCCAGCTCAAGGATCGGGGGCCCCACCGGGGAGCTGTTTTTT.

This CDR3 reads CASSVGQSAEQYF. CDR3 DNA sequence: TGTGCCAGCAGCGTAGGCCAGTCCGCCGAGCAGTACTTC. This rearrangement joins TRBV9 to TRBJ2-7, with D unresolved. V gave up 0 bases and J gave up 6 bases, with 10 bases separating them. This CDR3 contains 13 residues. Germline V gives CDR1 SGDLS, CDR2 YYNGEE.

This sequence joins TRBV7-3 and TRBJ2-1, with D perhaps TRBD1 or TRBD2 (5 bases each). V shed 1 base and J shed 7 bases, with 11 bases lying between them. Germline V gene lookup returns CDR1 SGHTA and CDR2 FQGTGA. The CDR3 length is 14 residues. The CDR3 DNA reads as TGTGCCAGCAGCTTAAGTATTGGGGGAAATGAGCAGTTCTTC. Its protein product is CASSLSIGGNEQFF. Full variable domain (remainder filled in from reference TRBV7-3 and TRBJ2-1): GAGVSQTPSNKVTEKGKYVELRCDPISGHTALYWYRQSLGQGPEFLIYFQGTGAADDSGLPNDRFFAVRPEGSVSTLKIQRTERGDSAVYLCASSLSIGGNEQFFGPGTRLTVL.

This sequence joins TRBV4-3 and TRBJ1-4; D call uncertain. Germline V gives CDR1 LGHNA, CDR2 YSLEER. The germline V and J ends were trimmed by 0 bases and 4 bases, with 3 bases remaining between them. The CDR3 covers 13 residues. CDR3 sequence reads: CASSQDFNEKLFF. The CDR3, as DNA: TGCGCCAGCAGCCAAGATTTTAATGAAAAACTGTTTTTT.

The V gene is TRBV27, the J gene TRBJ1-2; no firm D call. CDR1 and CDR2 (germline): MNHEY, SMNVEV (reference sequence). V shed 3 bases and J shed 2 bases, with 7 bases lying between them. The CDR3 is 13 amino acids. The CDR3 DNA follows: TGTGCCAGCAGTTTTCGGGTGAACTATGGCTACACCTTC. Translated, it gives CASSFRVNYGYTF.

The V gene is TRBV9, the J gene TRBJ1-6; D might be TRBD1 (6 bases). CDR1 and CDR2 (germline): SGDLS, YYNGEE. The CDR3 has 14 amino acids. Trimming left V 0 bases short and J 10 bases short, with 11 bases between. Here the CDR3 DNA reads TGTGCCAGCAGCGTAGCGCAGGGGTACTCACCCCTCCACTTT. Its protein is CASSVAQGYSPLHF.

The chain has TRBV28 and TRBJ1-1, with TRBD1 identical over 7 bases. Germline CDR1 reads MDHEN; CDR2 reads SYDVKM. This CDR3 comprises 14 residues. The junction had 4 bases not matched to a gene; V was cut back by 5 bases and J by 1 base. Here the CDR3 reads CASSLHRGNTEAFF. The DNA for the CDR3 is TGTGCCAGCAGTCTCCACAGGGGGAACACTGAAGCTTTCTTT.

The CDR3 loop reads CASSFEGGTSNEQYF. CDR3 DNA: TGCGCCAGCAGCTTTGAAGGGGGCACTAGCAACGAGCAGTACTTC. This rearrangement joins TRBV5-1 to TRBJ2-7; D may be TRBD1 (7 bases). The V end lost 2 bases, the J end lost 5 bases, and 17 bases lay between the germline ends. CDR1 SGHRS and CDR2 YFSETQ come from the germline V gene. This CDR3 has 15 residues.

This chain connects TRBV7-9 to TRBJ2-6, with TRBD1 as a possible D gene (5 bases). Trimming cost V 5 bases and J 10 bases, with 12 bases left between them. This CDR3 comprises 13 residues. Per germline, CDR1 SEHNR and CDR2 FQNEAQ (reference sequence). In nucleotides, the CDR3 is TGTGCCAGCAGCCTTTCGCAGGGAAACGTCCTGACTTTC. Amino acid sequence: CASSLSQGNVLTF.

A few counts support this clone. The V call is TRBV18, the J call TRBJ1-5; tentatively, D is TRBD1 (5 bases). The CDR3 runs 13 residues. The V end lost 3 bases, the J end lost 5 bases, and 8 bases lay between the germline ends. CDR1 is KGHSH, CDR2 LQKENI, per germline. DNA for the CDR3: TGTGCCAGCTCACCGGTGGGGGATCAGCCCCAGCATTTT. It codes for CASSPVGDQPQHF.

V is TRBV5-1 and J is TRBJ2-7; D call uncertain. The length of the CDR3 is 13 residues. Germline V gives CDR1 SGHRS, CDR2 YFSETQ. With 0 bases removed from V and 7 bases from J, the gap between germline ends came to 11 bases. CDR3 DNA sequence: TGCGCCAGCAGCTTGGGAATAGTGGGAGAGCAGTACTTC. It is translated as CASSLGIVGEQYF.

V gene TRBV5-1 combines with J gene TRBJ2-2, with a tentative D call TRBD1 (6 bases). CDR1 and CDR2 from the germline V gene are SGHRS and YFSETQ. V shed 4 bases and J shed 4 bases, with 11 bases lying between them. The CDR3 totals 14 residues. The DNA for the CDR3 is TGCGCCAGCAGCGGGGGACACACCACCGGGGAGCTGTTTTTT. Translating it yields CASSGGHTTGELFF. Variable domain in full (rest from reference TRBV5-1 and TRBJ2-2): KAGVTQTPRYLIKTRGQQVTLSCSPISGHRSVSWYQQTPGQGLQFLFEYFSETQRNKGNFPGRFSGRQFSNSRSEMNVSTLELGDSALYLCASSGGHTTGELFFGEGSRLTVL.

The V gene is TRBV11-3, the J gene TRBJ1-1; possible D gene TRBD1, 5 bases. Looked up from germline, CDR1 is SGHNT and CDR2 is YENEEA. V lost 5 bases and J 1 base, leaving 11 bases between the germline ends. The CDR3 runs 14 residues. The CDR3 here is CASSAPGRNTEAFF. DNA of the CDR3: TGTGCCAGCAGCGCCCCGGGACGGAACACTGAAGCTTTCTTT.

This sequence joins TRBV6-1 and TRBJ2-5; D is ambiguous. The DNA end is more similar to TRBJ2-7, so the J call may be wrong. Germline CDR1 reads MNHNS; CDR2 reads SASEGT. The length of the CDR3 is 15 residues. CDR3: CASTALSAVFYEQYF. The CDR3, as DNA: TGTGCCAGCACTGCTCTAAGTGCAGTCTTCTACGAGCAGTACTTC.

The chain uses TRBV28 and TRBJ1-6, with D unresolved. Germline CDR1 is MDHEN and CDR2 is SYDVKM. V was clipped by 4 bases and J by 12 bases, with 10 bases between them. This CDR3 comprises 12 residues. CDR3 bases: TGTGCCAGCAGTTCAGAGCCTGAACCCCTCCACTTT. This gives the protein CASSSEPEPLHF.

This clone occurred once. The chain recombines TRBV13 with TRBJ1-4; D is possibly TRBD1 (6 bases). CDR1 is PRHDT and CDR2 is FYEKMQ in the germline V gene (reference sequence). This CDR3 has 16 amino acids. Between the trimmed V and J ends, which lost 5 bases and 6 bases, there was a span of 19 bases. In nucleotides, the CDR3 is TGTGCCAGCAGCGCCAAAGAACAGGGAGGGGATGAAAAACTGTTTTTT. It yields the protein CASSAKEQGGDEKLFF.

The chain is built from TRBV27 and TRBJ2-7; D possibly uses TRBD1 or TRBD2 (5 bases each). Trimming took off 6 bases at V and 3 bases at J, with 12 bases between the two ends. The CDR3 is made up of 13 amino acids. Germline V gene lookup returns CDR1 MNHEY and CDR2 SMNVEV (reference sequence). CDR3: CASRRDRNYEQYF. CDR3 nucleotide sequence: TGTGCCAGCAGGAGGGACCGAAACTACGAGCAGTACTTC.

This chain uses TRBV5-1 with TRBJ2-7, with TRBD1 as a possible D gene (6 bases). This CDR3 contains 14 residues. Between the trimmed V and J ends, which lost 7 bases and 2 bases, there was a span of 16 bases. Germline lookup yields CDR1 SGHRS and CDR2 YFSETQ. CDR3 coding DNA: TGCGCCAGCCACCCTTCCCAGGGGACCTACGAGCAGTACTTC. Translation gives CASHPSQGTYEQYF.

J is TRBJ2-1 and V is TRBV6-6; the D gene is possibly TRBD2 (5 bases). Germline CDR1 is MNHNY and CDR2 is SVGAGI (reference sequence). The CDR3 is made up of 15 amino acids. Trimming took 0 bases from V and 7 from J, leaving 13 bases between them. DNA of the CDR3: TGTGCCAGCAGTTACTCGTCCGGAGGTAGGAATGAGCAGTTCTTC. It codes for CASSYSSGGRNEQFF.

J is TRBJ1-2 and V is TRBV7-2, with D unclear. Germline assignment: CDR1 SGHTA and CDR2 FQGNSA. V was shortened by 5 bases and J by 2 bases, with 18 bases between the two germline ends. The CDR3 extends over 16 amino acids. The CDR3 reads CASSPAGWTDNYGYTF. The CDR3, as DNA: TGTGCCAGCAGCCCGGCGGGTTGGACTGACAACTATGGCTACACCTTC.

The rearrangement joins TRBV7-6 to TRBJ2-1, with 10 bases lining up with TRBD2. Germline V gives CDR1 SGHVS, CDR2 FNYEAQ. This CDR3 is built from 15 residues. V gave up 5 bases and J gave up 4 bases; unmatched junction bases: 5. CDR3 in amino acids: CASSDGLAVYNEQFF. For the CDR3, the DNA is TGTGCCAGCAGCGACGGACTAGCGGTATACAATGAGCAGTTCTTC. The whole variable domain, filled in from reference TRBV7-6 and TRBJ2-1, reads GAGVSQSPRYKVTKRGQDVALRCDPISGHVSLYWYRQALGQGPEFLTYFNYEAQQDKSGLPNDRFSAERPEGSISTLTIQRTEQRDSAMYRCASSDGLAVYNEQFFGPGTRLTVL.